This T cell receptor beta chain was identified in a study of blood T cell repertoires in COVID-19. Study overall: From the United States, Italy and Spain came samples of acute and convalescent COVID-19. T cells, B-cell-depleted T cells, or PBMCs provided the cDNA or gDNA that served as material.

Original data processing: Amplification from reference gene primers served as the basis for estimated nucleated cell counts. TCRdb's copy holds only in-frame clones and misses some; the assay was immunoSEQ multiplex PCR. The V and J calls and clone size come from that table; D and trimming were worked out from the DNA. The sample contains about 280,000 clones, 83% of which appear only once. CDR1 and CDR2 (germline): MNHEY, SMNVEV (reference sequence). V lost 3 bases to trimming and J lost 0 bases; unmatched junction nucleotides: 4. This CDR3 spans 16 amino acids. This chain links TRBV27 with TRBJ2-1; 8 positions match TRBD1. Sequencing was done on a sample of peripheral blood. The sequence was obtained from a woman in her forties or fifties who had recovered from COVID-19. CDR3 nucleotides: TGTGCCAGCAGTTTTACCACAGGGGGCTCCTACAATGAGCAGTTCTTC. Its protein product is CASSFTTGGSYNEQFF.